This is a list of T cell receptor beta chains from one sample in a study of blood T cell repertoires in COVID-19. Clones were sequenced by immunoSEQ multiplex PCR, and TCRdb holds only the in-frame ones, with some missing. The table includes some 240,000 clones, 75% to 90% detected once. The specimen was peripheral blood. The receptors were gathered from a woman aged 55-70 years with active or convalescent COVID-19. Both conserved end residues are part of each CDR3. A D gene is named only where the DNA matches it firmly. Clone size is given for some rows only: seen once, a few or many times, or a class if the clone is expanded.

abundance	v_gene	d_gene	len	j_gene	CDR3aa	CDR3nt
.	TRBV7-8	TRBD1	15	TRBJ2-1	CASTEQGRNYNEQFF	TGTGCCAGCACCGAACAGGGGCGCAATTACAATGAGCAGTTCTTC
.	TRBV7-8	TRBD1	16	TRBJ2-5	CASSLARGQGQETQYF	TGTGCCAGCAGCTTAGCCCGGGGACAGGGTCAAGAGACCCAGTACTTC
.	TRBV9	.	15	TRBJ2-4	CASSVYGASPNIQYF	TGTGCCAGCAGCGTATACGGTGCGAGTCCAAACATTCAGTACTTC
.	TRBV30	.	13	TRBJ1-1	CAWSVSPVGEAFF	TGTGCCTGGAGTGTATCACCGGTCGGTGAAGCTTTCTTT
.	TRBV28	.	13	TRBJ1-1	CASRSGGRTEAFF	TGTGCCAGCAGATCTGGAGGGCGGACTGAAGCTTTCTTT
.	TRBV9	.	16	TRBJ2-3	CASSVELQGRTDTQYF	TGTGCCAGCAGCGTAGAACTTCAGGGCCGCACAGATACGCAGTATTTT
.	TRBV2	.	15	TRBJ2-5	CASSEAQRTPYTQYF	TGTGCCAGCAGTGAAGCGCAACGGACTCCCTATACCCAGTACTTC
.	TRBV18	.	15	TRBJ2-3	CASSPPGTPTDTQYF	TGTGCCAGCTCACCGCCCGGGACACCTACAGATACGCAGTATTTT
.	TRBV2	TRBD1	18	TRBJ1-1	CASLMPGTGSRGGTEAFF	TGTGCCAGCTTAATGCCGGGGACAGGGTCCCGAGGGGGGACTGAAGCTTTCTTT
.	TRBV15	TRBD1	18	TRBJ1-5	CATSRDARGTGQNQPQHF	TGTGCCACCAGCAGAGATGCAAGAGGGACAGGGCAAAATCAGCCCCAGCATTTT
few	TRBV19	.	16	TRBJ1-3	CASIGGGILSGNTIYF	TGTGCCAGCATCGGGGGGGGAATACTCTCTGGAAACACCATATATTTT
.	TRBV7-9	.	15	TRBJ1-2	CASSSNSGGEGGYTF	TGTGCCAGCAGCTCCAATTCCGGGGGGGAAGGAGGCTACACCTTC
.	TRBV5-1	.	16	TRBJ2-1	CASSLATITPGNEQFF	TGCGCCAGCAGCTTGGCCACGATTACCCCGGGGAATGAGCAGTTCTTC
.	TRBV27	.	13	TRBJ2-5	CASSSRRQETQYF	TGTGCCAGCAGTTCGCGGCGGCAAGAGACCCAGTACTTC
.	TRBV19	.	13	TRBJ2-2	CASSASITGELFF	TGTGCCAGTAGTGCTAGCATCACCGGGGAGCTGTTTTTT
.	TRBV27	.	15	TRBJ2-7	CASSLSLRGAYEQYF	.
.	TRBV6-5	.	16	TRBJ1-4	CASSYWGGSPNEKLFF	TGTGCCAGCAGTTACTGGGGGGGGAGTCCTAATGAAAAACTGTTTTTT
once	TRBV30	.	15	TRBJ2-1	CAWSQGLGSYNEQFF	TGTGCCTGGAGTCAGGGTCTTGGCTCCTACAATGAGCAGTTCTTC
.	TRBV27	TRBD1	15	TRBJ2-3	CASSPRQGAGDTQYF	TGTGCCAGCAGTCCACGACAGGGGGCGGGGGATACGCAGTATTTT
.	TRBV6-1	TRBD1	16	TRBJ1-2	CASSEAGTGKGYGYTF	TGTGCCAGCAGTGAAGCGGGGACAGGGAAGGGCTATGGCTACACCTTC
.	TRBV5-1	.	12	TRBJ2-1	CASSSAHGEQFF	TGCGCCAGCAGCAGCGCCCACGGTGAGCAGTTCTTC
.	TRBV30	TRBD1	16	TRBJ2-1	CAWNRRQGSSYNEQFF	TGTGCCTGGAACCGCCGACAGGGAAGCTCCTACAATGAGCAGTTCTTC
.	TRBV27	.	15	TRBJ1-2	CASRRGGRSNYGYTF	TGTGCCAGCAGACGGGGGGGACGAAGTAACTATGGCTACACCTTC
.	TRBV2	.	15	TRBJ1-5	CASSDQGYSNQPQHF	TGTGCCAGCAGTGACCAGGGCTATAGCAATCAGCCCCAGCATTTT
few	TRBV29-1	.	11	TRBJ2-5	CSAGDSQTQYF	TGCAGCGCGGGTGACTCCCAGACCCAGTACTTC
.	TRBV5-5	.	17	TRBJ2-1	CASSLRAGLSSYNEQFF	TGTGCCAGCAGCTTGAGGGCGGGGTTGAGCTCCTACAATGAGCAGTTCTTC
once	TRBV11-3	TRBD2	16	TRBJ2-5	CASSRGLAGAQETQYF	TGTGCCAGCAGCCGAGGACTAGCGGGGGCCCAAGAGACCCAGTACTTC
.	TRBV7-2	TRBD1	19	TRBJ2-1	CASSLGGTGLNPSYNEQFF	TGTGCCAGCAGCTTAGGGGGGACAGGTCTAAACCCCTCCTACAATGAGCAGTTCTTC
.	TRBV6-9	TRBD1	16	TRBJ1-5	CASSHRDSSSNQPQHF	TGTGCCAGCAGCCACCGGGACAGCTCTAGCAATCAGCCCCAGCATTTT
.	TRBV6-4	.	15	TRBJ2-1	CASSESPVSYNEQFF	TGTGCCAGCAGTGAGTCTCCAGTCTCCTACAATGAGCAGTTCTTC
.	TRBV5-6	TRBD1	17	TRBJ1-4	CASSRDRGLGTNEKLFF	TGTGCCAGCAGCAGGGACAGGGGGCTCGGGACTAATGAAAAACTGTTTTTT
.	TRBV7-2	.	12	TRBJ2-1	CASSSTRYEQFF	TGTGCCAGCAGCTCTACGAGGTATGAGCAGTTCTTC
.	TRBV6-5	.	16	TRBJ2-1	CASSYSPAEGLTEQFF	TGTGCCAGCAGTTACTCGCCGGCTGAGGGCCTTACTGAGCAGTTCTTC
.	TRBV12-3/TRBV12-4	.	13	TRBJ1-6	CASSISLPGPLHF	TGTGCCAGCAGTATAAGCCTCCCAGGACCCCTCCACTTT
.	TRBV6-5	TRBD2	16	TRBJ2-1	CASSYTSGGVNNEQFF	TGTGCCAGCAGTTACACTAGCGGGGGGGTGAACAATGAGCAGTTCTTC
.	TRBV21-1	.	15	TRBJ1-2	CASSSRQRARYGYTF	TGTGCCAGCAGCTCCAGACAGCGGGCTCGCTATGGCTACACCTTC